Sequencing of this T cell receptor (beta chain) was carried out in a study of graft-versus-host responses after intestinal transplantation. Study context: Recipients had transplants, and these were multivisceral, liver-intestinal, or isolated intestinal. Every recipient underwent anti-thymocyte globulin induction, then tacrolimus and steroids for two to four years. Whole-study results and caveats: Allografts of patients with graft-donor T cell macrochimerism showed high graft-versus-host to host-versus-graft clone ratios.

Assay used: immunoSEQ multiplex PCR; TCRdb lists only in-frame clones, some missing. Among over 100,000 clones listed, approximately 90% were seen once. In the case of this clone: The antigen is undetermined.

The V segment lost 0 bases and the J segment 9 bases; nucleotides outside the gene matches: 12. This CDR3 is built from 18 residues. Germline V gene data show CDR1 as MGHRA and CDR2 as YSYEKL. The V call is TRBV4-1, the J call TRBJ2-4; 12 bases match TRBD1. The receptor comes from a human donor who was the organ donor for an intestinal transplant. The sequenced sample was unstimulated CD4+ T cells sorted from spleen or lymph node cells, obtained before transplant. CDR3 in DNA: TGCGCCAGCAGCCAAGACTGGGACAGGGGGCCCGCTTCGTTCATTCAGTACTTC. Translation gives CASSQDWDRGPASFIQYF.